Each of the 26 T cell receptor beta chains below was sequenced from the same sample in a study of cytomegalovirus exposure and HLA in healthy donors. Amplification used 60 Vbeta primers and 13 Jbeta primers. Measured with immunoSEQ multiplex PCR; TCRdb has only the in-frame clones, and not every one. The data show 130,000 or so clones, roughly 79% seen once. The sample taken for sequencing was PBMCs. These receptor sequences come from a woman aged 18-30 years in good health and CMV-seronegative.

J is TRBJ2-1 and V is TRBV29-1; no firm D call. Trimming removed 3 bases from V and 9 bases from J, with 6 bases in between. The CDR3 consists of 10 residues. The germline gives CDR1 SQVTM, CDR2 ANQGSEA. CDR3 DNA sequence: TGCAGCGTTGATGGAGCTGAGCAGTTCTTC. Encoded protein: CSVDGAEQFF.

The genes are TRBV20-1 and TRBJ2-1, with D maybe TRBD2 (5 bases). The CDR3 length is 11 residues. V was clipped by 6 bases and J by 8 bases, with 11 bases between them. Germline lookup yields CDR1 DFQATT and CDR2 SNEGSKA (reference sequence). In nucleotides, the CDR3 is TGCAGTGCCCTAGCTCGGTATGAGCAGTTCTTC. It encodes CSALARYEQFF.

The CDR3 region has the DNA TGCGCCAGCAGCCAAGACGCCAGATCCTACGAGCAGTACTTC. It translates to CASSQDARSYEQYF. The rearrangement joins TRBV4-1 to TRBJ2-7; D gene ambiguous. Trimming left V 0 bases short and J 1 base short, with 7 bases between. Germline CDR1 and CDR2: MGHRA and YSYEKL. The CDR3 sequence is 14 residues long.

This clone was seen just once. The chain is built from TRBV6-5 and TRBJ1-1; a possible D gene is TRBD1 (6 bases). This CDR3 region has 14 residues. CDR1 and CDR2 (germline): MNHEY, SVGAGI. Trimming left V 3 bases short and J 4 bases short, with 12 bases between. This CDR3 is CASSYNGGRTEAFF. The CDR3 nucleotides read TGTGCCAGCAGTTATAACGGGGGGCGCACTGAAGCTTTCTTT.

V and J are TRBV7-8 and TRBJ2-7; no clear D. In germline, CDR1 is SGHVS, CDR2 FQNEAQ. This CDR3 is 13 amino acids long. Trimming took 5 bases from V and 2 from J, leaving 10 bases between them. The CDR3, as DNA: TGTGCCAGCAGCGCCGCGCCTACCTACGAGCAGTACTTC. Translating gives CASSAAPTYEQYF.

The CDR3 coding sequence is TGTGCCAGCAGCCTTCGACAGGGGGCTATGCACGAGCAGTACTTC. This encodes CASSLRQGAMHEQYF. J is TRBJ2-7 and V is TRBV7-2, with TRBD1 matching 10 bases. The CDR3 sequence is 15 residues long. CDR1 SGHTA and CDR2 FQGNSA come from the germline V gene. Losses at the gene ends were 5 bases for V and 5 bases for J; bases not matched to a gene: 9.

The rearrangement joins TRBV27 to TRBJ1-1; D is perhaps TRBD1 (6 bases). The CDR3 covers 13 residues. Germline CDR1 reads MNHEY; CDR2 reads SMNVEV (reference sequence). Trimming shortened V by 5 bases and J by 5 bases, and 12 bases separated the two germline ends. CDR3 protein: CASSPGGWTEAFF. CDR3 sequence (DNA): TGTGCCAGCAGTCCGGGGGGCTGGACTGAAGCTTTCTTT.

The sample holds one count of this clone. The chain couples TRBV13 to TRBJ1-1; 9 nucleotides align to TRBD1. CDR3 length: 13 residues. V shed 5 bases, J shed 8 bases, and the junction held 6 bases outside the gene matches. Germline V gene sequence: CDR1 PRHDT, CDR2 FYEKMQ (reference sequence). This CDR3 reads CASSPGQGREAFF. The CDR3 coding sequence is TGTGCCAGCAGCCCGGGACAGGGACGAGAAGCTTTCTTT.

This chain links TRBV19 with TRBJ2-5; D remains ambiguous. V was clipped by 2 bases and J by 2 bases, with 6 bases between them. Germline assignment: CDR1 LNHDA and CDR2 SQIVND (reference sequence). There are 13 residues in the CDR3. In DNA, the CDR3 is TGTGCCAGTAGTATATCCAAACAAGAGACCCAGTACTTC. Translated: CASSISKQETQYF.

The CDR3 is CASTLGSHSDTQYF. The CDR3, as DNA: TGTGCCAGCACCCTCGGGTCTCATTCCGATACGCAGTATTTT. V and J are TRBV9 and TRBJ2-3, with D uncertain. Germline V gene sequence: CDR1 SGDLS, CDR2 YYNGEE. Trimming cost V 6 bases and J 6 bases, with 17 bases left between them. The CDR3 contains 14 residues. The entire variable domain, with the rest obtained from reference TRBV9 and TRBJ2-3, is as follows: DSGVTQTPKHLITATGQRVTLRCSPRSGDLSVYWYQQSLDQGLQFLIQYYNGEERAKGNILERFSAQQFPDLHSELNLSSLELGDSALYFCASTLGSHSDTQYFGPGTRLTVL.

The V call is TRBV30, the J call TRBJ1-5; D is perhaps TRBD1 (6 bases). Between the trimmed V and J ends, which lost 0 bases and 2 bases, there was a span of 8 bases. The CDR3 runs 14 residues. Germline V gives CDR1 GTSNPN, CDR2 SVGIG (reference sequence). The CDR3 bases are TGTGCCTGGAGTGTGACAGGTGGCAATCAGCCCCAGCATTTT. Translating gives CAWSVTGGNQPQHF.

The genes are TRBV1 and TRBJ1-2; TRBD1 is the table's D call and was not checked against the DNA. TRBV1 is recorded as a pseudogene. CDR3 length: 16 residues. The CDR3 nucleotides read TGCACCAGCAGCCAAGATATGGGGGCCCCCAACTATGGCTACACCTTC. It yields the protein CTSSQDMGAPNYGYTF.

In this sample, this clone turned up once. The V and J genes are TRBV30 and TRBJ1-2, with D possibly TRBD1 on 5 matching bases. Germline values: CDR1 GTSNPN, CDR2 SVGIG (reference sequence). CDR3 length: 14 amino acids. Trimming took 0 bases from V and 4 from J, leaving 12 bases between them. The CDR3 bases are TGTGCCTGGAGTGTACTTGACAGATCCTATGGCTACACCTTC. Translation: CAWSVLDRSYGYTF.

The chain uses TRBV18 and TRBJ2-7, with 11 bases matching TRBD2. The CDR3 extends over 14 amino acids. J lost 3 bases, V lost 6 bases, and 4 bases had no gene match. Per the germline V gene, CDR1 is KGHSH and CDR2 is LQKENI. The CDR3 nucleotides are TGTGCCAGCTCCCCGGGACTAGCGGTCTACGAGCAGTACTTC. It codes for CASSPGLAVYEQYF.

The gene calls are TRBV7-2 and TRBJ2-5; TRBD1 matches 9 bases. The germline gives CDR1 SGHTA, CDR2 FQGNSA. Trimming took 5 bases from V and 4 from J; bases not matched to a gene: 5. The CDR3 runs to 14 residues. CDR3 sequence (DNA): TGTGCCAGCAGCCTACAGGGGGCGGGAGAGACCCAGTACTTC. Its translation: CASSLQGAGETQYF.

The V and J genes are TRBV6-1 and TRBJ1-2, with a tentative D call TRBD1 (5 bases). V was cut by 2 bases and J by 4 bases, with 11 bases left in between. This CDR3 is 14 amino acids long. Germline lookup yields CDR1 MNHNS and CDR2 SASEGT. CDR3 loop: CASSERRDSYGYTF. The CDR3 nucleotides are TGTGCCAGCAGTGAACGCCGGGACTCCTATGGCTACACCTTC.

The CDR3 is CASSHPGTGEAFF. The CDR3, as DNA: TGTGCCAGCAGCCACCCAGGGACTGGTGAAGCTTTCTTT. The chain links TRBV6-5 to TRBJ1-1, with D possibly matching TRBD1 (5 bases). This CDR3 has 13 residues. The germline V and J ends were trimmed by 6 bases and 7 bases, with 15 bases remaining between them. Germline CDR1 reads MNHEY; CDR2 reads SVGAGI.

This chain uses TRBV5-4 with TRBJ2-2; D is unresolved. Germline V gives CDR1 SGHNT, CDR2 YYREEE (reference sequence). The length of the CDR3 is 12 residues. With 5 bases removed from V and 7 bases from J, the gap between germline ends came to 9 bases. This CDR3 is CASRVAGGELFF. The CDR3 nucleotides are TGTGCCAGCAGGGTTGCAGGCGGGGAGCTGTTTTTT.

The chain is built from TRBV5-1 and TRBJ1-4; 7 bases fit TRBD1. CDR1 is SGHRS, CDR2 YFSETQ, per germline. The junction had 11 bases not matched to a gene; V was cut back by 4 bases and J by 8 bases. CDR3 length: 15 amino acids. As DNA, the CDR3 is TGCGCCAGCAGCCCTCTCTCGGGACAGACCGAAAAACTGTTTTTT. This encodes CASSPLSGQTEKLFF.

The chain uses TRBV14 and TRBJ1-2; unclear D gene. Trimming took 1 base from V and 4 from J, leaving 4 bases between them. The CDR3 length is 12 residues. Germline CDR1 SGHDN, CDR2 FVKESK. The CDR3: CASSQGVYGYTF. DNA for the CDR3: TGTGCCAGCAGCCAAGGCGTCTATGGCTACACCTTC.

The chain uses TRBV4-1 and TRBJ1-1; 12 bases match TRBD1. This CDR3 has 17 residues. V lost 5 bases to trimming and J lost 1 base; unmatched junction nucleotides: 8. Germline assignment: CDR1 MGHRA and CDR2 YSYEKL. In nucleotides, the CDR3 is TGCGCCAGCAGCTTAGGGACAGGGGGCGGAGGGAACACTGAAGCTTTCTTT. Translating gives CASSLGTGGGGNTEAFF.

The chain recombines TRBV30 with TRBJ2-1, with D unclear. V lost 3 bases and J lost 4, with 4 bases in between. The CDR3 spans 11 residues. Germline V CDR1 and CDR2: GTSNPN, SVGIG (reference sequence). Written as DNA, the CDR3 is TGTGCCTGGAGCGGGTACAATGAGCAGTTCTTC. Translating gives CAWSGYNEQFF.

This chain joins TRBV28 and TRBJ2-7; TRBD1 agrees at 7 bases. The CDR3 is made up of 15 amino acids. Per germline, CDR1 MDHEN and CDR2 SYDVKM. V lost 4 bases, J lost 0 bases, and 6 bases stayed unmatched. CDR3: CASSSQTGISYEQYF. CDR3 bases: TGTGCCAGCAGTTCACAGACAGGGATCTCCTACGAGCAGTACTTC.

This clone came up a few times. The chain couples TRBV5-6 to TRBJ1-5, with D possibly matching TRBD1 (5 bases). CDR1 is SGHDT and CDR2 is YYEEEE in the germline V gene. This CDR3 contains 14 residues. V was clipped by 0 bases and J by 4 bases, with 8 bases between them. The CDR3 sequence is CASSLGQSNQPQHF. The CDR3 region has the DNA TGTGCCAGCAGCTTGGGACAGAGTAATCAGCCCCAGCATTTT.

The chain employs TRBV4-2 and TRBJ2-5, with unresolved D. Germline V lookup: CDR1 LGHNA, CDR2 YNFKEQ. This CDR3 region has 14 residues. V lost 0 bases and J lost 0, with 5 bases in between. CDR3 residues: CASSQDPYQETQYF. The CDR3 region has the DNA TGTGCCAGCAGCCAAGATCCTTACCAAGAGACCCAGTACTTC.

The chain has TRBV7-8 and TRBJ2-1; 9 nucleotides agree with TRBD1. From germline, CDR1 is SGHVS and CDR2 FQNEAQ. The CDR3 is 15 residues long. Trimming removed 2 bases from V and 8 bases from J; junction bases left unmatched: 7. CDR3 in amino acids: CASSLTGQGTDEQFF. CDR3 in DNA: TGTGCCAGCAGCTTAACGGGACAGGGAACCGATGAGCAGTTCTTC.